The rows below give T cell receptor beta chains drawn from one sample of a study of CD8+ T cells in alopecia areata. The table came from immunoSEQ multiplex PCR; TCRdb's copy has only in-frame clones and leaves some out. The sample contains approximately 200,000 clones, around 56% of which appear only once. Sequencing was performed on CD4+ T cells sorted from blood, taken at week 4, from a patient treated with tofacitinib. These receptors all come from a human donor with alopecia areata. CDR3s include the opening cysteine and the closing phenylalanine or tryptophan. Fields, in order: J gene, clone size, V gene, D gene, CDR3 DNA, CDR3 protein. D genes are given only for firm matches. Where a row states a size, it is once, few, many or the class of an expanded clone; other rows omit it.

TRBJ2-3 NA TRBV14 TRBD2 TGTGCCAGCAGCCCCACTAGCGGGATACGGGCAGATACGCAGTATTTT CASSPTSGIRADTQYF
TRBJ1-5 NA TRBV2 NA TGTGCCAGCACCATTACAGAGGGCGGACAGCCCCAGCATTTT CASTITEGGQPQHF
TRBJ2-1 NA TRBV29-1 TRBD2 TGCAGCGTTGAAAGGCTAGCGGGAGGCTATGAGCAGTTCTTC CSVERLAGGYEQFF
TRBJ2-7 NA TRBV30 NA TGTGCCTGGAGTAGTGGCTCGGGGAGAGACTCCTACGAGCAGTACTTC CAWSSGSGRDSYEQYF
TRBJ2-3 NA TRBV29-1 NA TGCAGCGTTTATTGGGGCGATACGCAGTATTTT CSVYWGDTQYF
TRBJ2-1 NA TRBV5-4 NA TGTGCCAGCAGCTTAAGTGTCAGGGTAAATGAGCAGTTCTTC CASSLSVRVNEQFF
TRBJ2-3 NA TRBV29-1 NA TGCAGCGTAGAATTTTTTACGGACTCACAGCAGTATTTT CSVEFFTDSQQYF
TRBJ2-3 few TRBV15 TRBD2 TGTGCCACCAGCAGATTCGGACTAGCGGACCCCACAGATACGCAGTATTTT CATSRFGLADPTDTQYF
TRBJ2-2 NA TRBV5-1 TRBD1 TGCGCCAGCAGCTGGACCGGGACAGGGGGTCGGGAGCTGTTTTTT CASSWTGTGGRELFF
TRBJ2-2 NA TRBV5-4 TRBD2 TGTGCCAGCAGCCTCACTAGCGGGATCCGTCCGAGCGGGGAGCTGTTTTTT CASSLTSGIRPSGELFF
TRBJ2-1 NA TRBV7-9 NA TGTGCCAGCAGCTTAGGCCTGTCCTACAATGAGCAGTTCTTC CASSLGLSYNEQFF
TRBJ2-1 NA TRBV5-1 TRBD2 TGCGCCAGCAGCTTGGAAGCGGGAGGAAACAATGAGCAGTTCTTC CASSLEAGGNNEQFF
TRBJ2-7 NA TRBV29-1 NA TGCAGCGTTGACGGTCCGGGGGCCTACGAGCAGTACTTC CSVDGPGAYEQYF
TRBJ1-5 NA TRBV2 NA TGTGCCAGCAGAGCGGCAGCCAATCTGACGCCCCAGCATTTT CASRAAANLTPQHF
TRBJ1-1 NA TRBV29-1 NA TGCAGCGTTGAATTACGGGACTCCCGAGTTTCTTTCTTT CSVELRDSRVSFF
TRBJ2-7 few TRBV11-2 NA TGTGCCAGCAGCCAAATACAGGGCGGGCAGTACTTC CASSQIQGGQYF
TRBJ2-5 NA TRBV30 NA TGTGCCTGGAGTCCTACGAGGGAGACCCAGTACTTC CAWSPTRETQYF
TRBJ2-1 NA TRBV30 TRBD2 TGTGCCTCAACAATAGCGGGAGACCGGCGTCGGCCCTACAATGAGCAGTTCTTC CASTIAGDRRRPYNEQFF
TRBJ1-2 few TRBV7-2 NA TGTGCCAGCAGCTTATTAAACCAGGGGAACTATGGCTACACCTTC CASSLLNQGNYGYTF
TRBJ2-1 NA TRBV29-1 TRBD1 TGCAGCGGGAAGGACAGGGAATTCTACAATGAGCAGTTCTTC CSGKDREFYNEQFF
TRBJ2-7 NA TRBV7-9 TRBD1 TGTGCCAGCAGCTCCGGTGGACAGGGGGGCTACGAGCAGTACTTC CASSSGGQGGYEQYF
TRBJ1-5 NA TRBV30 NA TGTGCCTGGAGTGTAAGATCGTTGGGCAGCAATCAGCCCCAGCATTTT CAWSVRSLGSNQPQHF
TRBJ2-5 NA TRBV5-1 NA TGCGCCAGCAGCTTGGTTCGACCGCAAGAGACCCAGTACTTC CASSLVRPQETQYF
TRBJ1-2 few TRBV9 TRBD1 TGTGCCAGCAGCGTGTCCGGGACAGGCCACTATGGCTACACCTTC CASSVSGTGHYGYTF
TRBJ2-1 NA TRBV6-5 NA TGTGCCAGCAGTTACTCGGGGGAGTTTTCCTACAATGAGCAGTTCTTC CASSYSGEFSYNEQFF
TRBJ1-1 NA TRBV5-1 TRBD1 TGCGCCAGCAGGGTGACAGGGGGAGGCACTGAAGCTTTCTTT CASRVTGGGTEAFF
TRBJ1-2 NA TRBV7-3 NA TGTGCCAGCAGCTTAAGAGTTGGCTATGGCTACACCTTC CASSLRVGYGYTF
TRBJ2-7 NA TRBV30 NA TGTGCCTGGAGTCGGGACGCCTACGAGCAGTACTTC CAWSRDAYEQYF
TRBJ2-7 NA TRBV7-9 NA TGTGCCAGCAGCTTAGTGGCACGTGAGCAGTACTTC CASSLVAREQYF
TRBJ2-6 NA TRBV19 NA TGTGCCAGTAGGGATATGTCTGGGGCCAACGTCCTGACTTTC CASRDMSGANVLTF
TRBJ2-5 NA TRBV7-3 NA TGTGCCAGCAGCTTAAAAGGAGTAGGAGAGACCCAGTACTTC CASSLKGVGETQYF
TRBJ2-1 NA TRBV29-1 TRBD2 TGCAGCGTTACCAGATTCTCCGGGACTAGCGGGAGAACCAATGAGCAGTTCTTC CSVTRFSGTSGRTNEQFF
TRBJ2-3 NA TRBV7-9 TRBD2 TGTGCCAGCAGCAGGGGACTAGCGGGCGGGTCAGATACGCAGTATTTT CASSRGLAGGSDTQYF
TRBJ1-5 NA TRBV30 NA TGTGCCTGGAGTGTAGGTGGGCAGCCCCAGCATTTT CAWSVGGQPQHF
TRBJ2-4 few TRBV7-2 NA TGTGCCAGCAGCCCCAACAAAAACATTCAGTACTTC CASSPNKNIQYF
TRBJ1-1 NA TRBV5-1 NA TGCGCCAGCAGCCTTACAGTGAACACTGAAGCTTTCTTT CASSLTVNTEAFF
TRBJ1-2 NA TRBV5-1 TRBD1 TGCGCCAGCAGCATCAGCGGACAGGCGAACTATGGCTACACCTTC CASSISGQANYGYTF
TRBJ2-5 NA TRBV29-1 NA TGCAGCGTTAACGGGGCAGGGAGCCAAGAGACCCAGTACTTC CSVNGAGSQETQYF
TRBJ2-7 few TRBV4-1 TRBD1 TGCGCCAGCAGCCAAGCGGCCGGGACAGTATCCTACGAGCAGTACTTC CASSQAAGTVSYEQYF
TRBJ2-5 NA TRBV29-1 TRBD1 TGCAGCGTGGACTGGACAGGGGACGAGACCCAGTACTTC CSVDWTGDETQYF
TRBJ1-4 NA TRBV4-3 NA TGCGCCAGCAGCCAAGACTCGGGACAAGGGGAAAAACTGTTTTTT CASSQDSGQGEKLFF
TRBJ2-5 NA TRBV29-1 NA TGCAGCGCTGGCCCGGGCGCGGGGTACCAAGAGACCCAGTACTTC CSAGPGAGYQETQYF
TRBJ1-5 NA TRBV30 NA TGTGCCTGGAGTGTACCGACAGGTAATCAGCCCCAGCATTTT CAWSVPTGNQPQHF
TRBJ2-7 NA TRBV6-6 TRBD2 TGTGCCAGCAGTTACCCGGCTAGCGGGCCCTACGAGCAGTACTTC CASSYPASGPYEQYF
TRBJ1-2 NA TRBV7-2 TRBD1 TGTGCCAGCAGCCTGAGGGACAGGGGGACCAGGGTCTATGGCTACACCTTC CASSLRDRGTRVYGYTF
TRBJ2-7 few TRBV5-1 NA TGCGCCAGCAGGGGAAGTTACGAGCAGTACTTC CASRGSYEQYF
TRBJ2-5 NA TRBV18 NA TGTGCCAGCTCCACCCGAGTTGAGATACAAGAGACCCAGTACTTC CASSTRVEIQETQYF
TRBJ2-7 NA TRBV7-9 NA TGTGCCAGCAGCCTAGGGACTGCGGCGGACGAGCAGTACTTC CASSLGTAADEQYF
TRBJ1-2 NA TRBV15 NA TGTGCCACCAGCAGGACCCGGGACTATGGCTACACCTTC CATSRTRDYGYTF
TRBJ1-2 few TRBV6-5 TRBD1 TGTGCCAGCTGGAGGGACAGGGCTGGCTACACCTTC CASWRDRAGYTF
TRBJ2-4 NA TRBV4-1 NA TGCGCCACGGAGGGATTGGTGGCCAAAAACATTCAGTACTTC CATEGLVAKNIQYF
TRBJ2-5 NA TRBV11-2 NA TGTGCCAGCACACAGGGACTGGAGACCCAGTACTTC CASTQGLETQYF
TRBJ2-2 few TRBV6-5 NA TGTGCCAGTATTATGGGGGCGGGAGCTCACGGGGAGCTGTTTTTT CASIMGAGAHGELFF
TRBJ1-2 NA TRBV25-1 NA TGTGCCAGCAGAGGGGCGCAGGACTATGGCTACACCTTC CASRGAQDYGYTF
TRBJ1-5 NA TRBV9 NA TGTGCCAGCTCCTGGGCGGGCAATCAGCCCCAGCATTTT CASSWAGNQPQHF
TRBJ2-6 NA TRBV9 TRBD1 TGTGCCAGCAGTGAATCCGGGACAGGGCTTGGGGCCAACGTCCTGACTTTC CASSESGTGLGANVLTF
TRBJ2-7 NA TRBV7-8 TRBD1 TGTGCCAGCAGCCGTACAGGGGGCTCCTACGAGCAGTACTTC CASSRTGGSYEQYF
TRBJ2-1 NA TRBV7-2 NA TGTGCCAGCAGCCCCTTTAGTTCAGCGGGCGCCTACAATGAGCAGTTCTTC CASSPFSSAGAYNEQFF